This TCR beta chain was sequenced in a study of control samples from healthy donors and cancer patients. TCRdb keeps only in-frame clones here, not all; method: immunoSEQ multiplex PCR. The data hold about 100,000 clones, with more than 75% observed a single time. V shed 5 bases, J shed 7 bases, and the junction held 9 bases outside the gene matches. The CDR3 runs 15 residues. Germline CDR1 and CDR2: SEHNR and FQNEAQ (reference sequence). The TCR originated in a woman between 45 and 60 years old in good health. The V gene is TRBV7-9, the J gene TRBJ1-5; 9 bases align to TRBD1. The sequencing sample was made of blood. In nucleotides, the CDR3 is TGTGCCAGCAGCACGGGACAGGGAGGGGAACAGCCCCAGCATTTT. This encodes CASSTGQGGEQPQHF.